This TCR beta chain was sequenced during a study of blood T cells in healthy people across ages (dated by TCRdb to between 2015 and 2017). Study-level background: In model experiments, template switching captured roughly one uniquely barcoded TCR beta cDNA molecule for every two T cells. Two additional independent replicas of 1 million unique cDNA reads from the same blood draw were analyzed for two donors (one aged 18 to 30 and one aged 80 or older). Four age groups were formed from the donors: young (average approximately 15 years), middle-aged (around 40), aged (approximately 60) and long-lived (approximately 78). To avoid experimental bias, donors of different ages were randomly spread across the sequencing lanes. To track age-related changes in TCR beta repertoire diversity, the study relied on deep sequencing normalized with unique cDNA molecular identifiers.

The donors were under 40 Caucasian individuals from Russia, aged roughly 6 to 100 years, who were systemically healthy. Each donor gave 8 to 10 milliliters of peripheral blood, drawn into EDTA-treated Vacutainer tubes. PBMCs were isolated by Ficoll-Paque density-gradient centrifugation, with at least 6.5 million obtained per sample. Total RNA was extracted from PBMCs with Trizol reagent, with at least 5 micrograms obtained per sample. For every donor, an aliquot of PBMCs went through flow cytometry to measure the percentages of naive CD45RAhigh/CD27high T cells. A note on this clonotype: Its antigen remains undetermined. No much larger clonotype is one base removed from it; base qualities were not supplied.

Libraries were constructed by 5' RACE. The data were produced on an Illumina HiSeq 2500. A second about 6 to 11 cycle PCR used a sample-barcoded 5' primer and a J-beta primer mix. A unique molecular identifier was introduced onto each TCR beta cDNA molecule by a template-switch 5' adaptor carrying 12 random nucleotides. Each sample yielded at least 2.5 million CDR3-containing paired-end reads. The Mint cDNA synthesis kit, primed by a TRBC-specific oligonucleotide, was used to synthesize first-strand cDNA from all RNA. Following uracil-DNA glycosylase treatment, a first 18-cycle PCR with universal primers M1SS and BC2_uni_R was performed on all cDNA. Regarding the original processing steps: Normalization of each sample was performed by random selection of 1 million high-quality reads, each carrying a distinct molecular identifier. Instead of being binned into consensus sequences, reads that shared molecular identifiers were thrown out. CDR3 identification, clonotype clustering and error correction used MiTCR with a Q25 quality threshold and the strictest error-elimination algorithm. A nonparametric unseen species model with Euler transformation was used to estimate lower-bound total TCR beta diversity. Using fastp at Q25 and MiXCR, TCRdb reprocessed the public reads and kept productive beta chains. One record per CDR3 amino acid sequence lists the most common genes and DNA. TCRdb's processing, not the study's, gives the V and J calls here. Within this sample are more than 800,000 distinct CDR3 sequences, with 29% of them counted one time only. Around 16% of the sample is held by the ten biggest clonotypes.

Overall results and qualifications from the work: Observed TCR beta diversity per million T cells fell roughly linearly with age, and a significant reduction was already apparent by age roughly 40. The percentage of naive T cells measured by flow cytometry correlated strongly with observed TCR beta diversity. Since profiling was done on bulk unsorted PBMCs, naive and antigen-experienced compartments could not be conclusively compared. Total diversity estimates from one million sequenced T cells were considered lower bounds and underestimates. Donor CMV infection status was unknown, potentially confounding age-related changes in expanded clonotypes. Compared with the aged group, the long-lived group had more naive CD4+ T cells, fewer expanded clones and increased TCR diversity, suggesting age selection.

Looking up the germline V gene yields CDR1 MGHRA and CDR2 YSYEKL. V loses 2 bases at its end and J loses 3 bases; junction bases beyond the gene matches: 1. Spanning cysteine to phenylalanine, the CDR3 consists of 14 amino acids. The kept DNA is CDR3 alone, 42 bases in frame from the first base. Recombination linked TRBV4-1 to TRBJ1-2, and TRBD1 aligns with 9 junction nucleotides. The sequencing sample was made of blood. The receptor comes from a woman aged 80 or older in good health. The DNA reads as follows: TGCGCCAGCAGCCAAAGGGACAGGGACTATGGCTACACCTTC. This gives the protein CASSQRDRDYGYTF.